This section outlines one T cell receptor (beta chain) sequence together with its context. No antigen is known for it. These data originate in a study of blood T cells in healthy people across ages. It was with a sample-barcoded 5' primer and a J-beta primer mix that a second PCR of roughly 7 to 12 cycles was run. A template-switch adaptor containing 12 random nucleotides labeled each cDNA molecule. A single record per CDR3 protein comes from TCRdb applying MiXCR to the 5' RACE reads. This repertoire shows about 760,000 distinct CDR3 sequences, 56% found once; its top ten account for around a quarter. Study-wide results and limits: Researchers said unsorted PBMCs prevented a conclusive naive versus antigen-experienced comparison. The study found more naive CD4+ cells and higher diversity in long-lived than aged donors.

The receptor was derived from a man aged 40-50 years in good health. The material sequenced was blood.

Here the CDR3 reads CASLTGRGSYEQYF. Here the CDR3 DNA reads TGTGCCAGCCTGACAGGGCGCGGATCCTACGAGCAGTACTTC. This rearrangement joins TRBV6-5 to TRBJ2-7; 7 bases are shared with TRBD1. The CDR3 is 14 amino acids. The germline V gene encodes CDR1 MNHEY and CDR2 SVGAGI. Trimming took 8 bases from V and 1 from J; bases not matched to a gene: 8.